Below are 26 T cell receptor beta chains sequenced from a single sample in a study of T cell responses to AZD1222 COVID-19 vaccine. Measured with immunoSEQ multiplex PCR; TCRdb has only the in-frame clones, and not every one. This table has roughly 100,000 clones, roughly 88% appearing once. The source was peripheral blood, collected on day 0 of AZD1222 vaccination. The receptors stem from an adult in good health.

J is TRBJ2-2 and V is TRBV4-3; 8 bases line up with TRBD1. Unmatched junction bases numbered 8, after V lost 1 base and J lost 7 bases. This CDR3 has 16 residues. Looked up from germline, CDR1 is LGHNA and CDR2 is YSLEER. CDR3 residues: CASSQVAGGFDGELFF. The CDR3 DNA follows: TGCGCCAGCAGCCAAGTGGCAGGGGGCTTTGACGGGGAGCTGTTTTTT.

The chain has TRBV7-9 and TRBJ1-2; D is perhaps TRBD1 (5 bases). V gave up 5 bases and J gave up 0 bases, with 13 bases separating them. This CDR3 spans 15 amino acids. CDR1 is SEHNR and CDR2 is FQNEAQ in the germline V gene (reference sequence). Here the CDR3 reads CASSPRLGANYGYTF. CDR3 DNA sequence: TGTGCCAGCAGCCCACGGTTAGGGGCTAACTATGGCTACACCTTC.

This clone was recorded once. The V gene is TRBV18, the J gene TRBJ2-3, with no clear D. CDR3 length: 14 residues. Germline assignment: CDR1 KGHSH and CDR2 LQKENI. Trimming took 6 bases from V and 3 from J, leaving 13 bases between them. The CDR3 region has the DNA TGTGCCAGCTCGACCTCTGTAGCAACAGATACGCAGTATTTT. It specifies CASSTSVATDTQYF.

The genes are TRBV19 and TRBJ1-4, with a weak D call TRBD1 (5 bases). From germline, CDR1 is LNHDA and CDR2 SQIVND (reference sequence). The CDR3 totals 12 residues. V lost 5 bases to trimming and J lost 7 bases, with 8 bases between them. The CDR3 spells CASSLGGEKLFF. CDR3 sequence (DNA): TGTGCCAGTAGTCTCGGGGGTGAAAAACTGTTTTTT.

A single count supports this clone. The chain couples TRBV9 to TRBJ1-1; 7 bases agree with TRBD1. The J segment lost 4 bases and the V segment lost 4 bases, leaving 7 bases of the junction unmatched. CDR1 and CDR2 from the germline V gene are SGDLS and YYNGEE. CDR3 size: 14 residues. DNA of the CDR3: TGTGCCAGCAGCCCTCTAGGGGGCGGCACTGAAGCTTTCTTT. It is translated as CASSPLGGGTEAFF.

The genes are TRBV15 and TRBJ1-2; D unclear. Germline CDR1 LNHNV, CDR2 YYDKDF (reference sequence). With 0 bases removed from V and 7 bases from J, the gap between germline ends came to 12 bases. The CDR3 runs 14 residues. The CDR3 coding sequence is TGTGCCACCAGCAGAGATTACCGACATACTGGCTACACCTTC. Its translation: CATSRDYRHTGYTF. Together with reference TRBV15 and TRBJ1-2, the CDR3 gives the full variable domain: DAMVIQNPRYQVTQFGKPVTLSCSQTLNHNVMYWYQQKSSQAPKLLFHYYDKDFNNEADTPDNFQSRRPNTSFCFLDIRSPGLGDTAMYLCATSRDYRHTGYTFGSGTRLTVV.

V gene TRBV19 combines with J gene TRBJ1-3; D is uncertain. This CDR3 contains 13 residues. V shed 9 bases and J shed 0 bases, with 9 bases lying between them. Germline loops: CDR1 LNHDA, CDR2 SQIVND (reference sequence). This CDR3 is CASPTSSGNTIYF. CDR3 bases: TGTGCCAGCCCTACAAGCTCTGGAAACACCATATATTTT.

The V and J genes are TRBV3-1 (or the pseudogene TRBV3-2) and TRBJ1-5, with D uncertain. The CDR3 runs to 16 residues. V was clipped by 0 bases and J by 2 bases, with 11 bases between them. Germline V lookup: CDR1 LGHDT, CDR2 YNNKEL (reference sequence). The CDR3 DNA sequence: TGTGCCAGCAGCCAAGAGGCCGGGCAGGGCAATCAGCCCCAGCATTTT. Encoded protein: CASSQEAGQGNQPQHF.

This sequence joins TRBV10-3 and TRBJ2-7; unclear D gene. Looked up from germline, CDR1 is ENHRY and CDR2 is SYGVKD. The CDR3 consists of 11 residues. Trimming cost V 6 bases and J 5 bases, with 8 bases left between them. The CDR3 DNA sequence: TGTGCCATCAGAAAGGCGGACGAGCAGTACTTC. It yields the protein CAIRKADEQYF.

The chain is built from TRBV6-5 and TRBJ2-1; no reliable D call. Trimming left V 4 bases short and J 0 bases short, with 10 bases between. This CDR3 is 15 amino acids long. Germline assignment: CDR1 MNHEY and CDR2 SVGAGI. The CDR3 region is CASSSSASSYNEQFF. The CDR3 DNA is TGTGCCAGCAGTTCCTCGGCGAGCTCCTACAATGAGCAGTTCTTC.

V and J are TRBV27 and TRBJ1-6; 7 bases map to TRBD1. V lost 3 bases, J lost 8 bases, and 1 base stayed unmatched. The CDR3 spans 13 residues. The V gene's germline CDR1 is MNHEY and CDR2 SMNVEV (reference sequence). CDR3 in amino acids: CASSFRGDSPLHF. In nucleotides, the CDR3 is TGTGCCAGCAGTTTCAGGGGGGATTCACCCCTCCACTTT.

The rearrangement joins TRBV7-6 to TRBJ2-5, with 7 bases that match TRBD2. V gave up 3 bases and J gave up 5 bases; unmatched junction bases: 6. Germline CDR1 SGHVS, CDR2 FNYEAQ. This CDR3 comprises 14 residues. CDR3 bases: TGTGCCAGCAGCTTGGGGACTAATAGGGAGACCCAGTACTTC. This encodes CASSLGTNRETQYF. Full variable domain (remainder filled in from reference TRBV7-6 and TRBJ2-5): GAGVSQSPRYKVTKRGQDVALRCDPISGHVSLYWYRQALGQGPEFLTYFNYEAQQDKSGLPNDRFSAERPEGSISTLTIQRTEQRDSAMYRCASSLGTNRETQYFGPGTRLLVL.

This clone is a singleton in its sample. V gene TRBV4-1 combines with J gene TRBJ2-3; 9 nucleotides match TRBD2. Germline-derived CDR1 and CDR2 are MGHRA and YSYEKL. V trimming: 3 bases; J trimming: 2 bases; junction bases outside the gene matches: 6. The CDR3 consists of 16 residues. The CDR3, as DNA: TGCGCCAGCAGCCAGGCATCTAGCGGGGACACAGATACGCAGTATTTT. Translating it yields CASSQASSGDTDTQYF.

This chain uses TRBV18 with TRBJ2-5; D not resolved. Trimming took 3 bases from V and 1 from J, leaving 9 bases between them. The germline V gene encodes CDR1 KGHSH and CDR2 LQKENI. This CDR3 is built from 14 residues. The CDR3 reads CASSPGISQETQYF. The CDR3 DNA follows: TGTGCCAGCTCACCGGGGATTAGCCAAGAGACCCAGTACTTC.

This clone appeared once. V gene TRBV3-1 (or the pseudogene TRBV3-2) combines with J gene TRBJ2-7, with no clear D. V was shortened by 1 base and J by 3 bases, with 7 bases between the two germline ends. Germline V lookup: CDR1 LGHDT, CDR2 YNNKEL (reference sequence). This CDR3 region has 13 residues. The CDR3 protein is CASSQVGNYEQYF. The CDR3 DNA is TGTGCCAGCAGCCAAGTGGGAAACTACGAGCAGTACTTC.

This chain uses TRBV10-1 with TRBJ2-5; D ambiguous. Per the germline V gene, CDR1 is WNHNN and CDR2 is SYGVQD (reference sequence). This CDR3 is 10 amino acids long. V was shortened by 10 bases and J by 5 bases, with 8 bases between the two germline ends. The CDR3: CATFEETQYF. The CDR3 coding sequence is TGCGCCACTTTCGAGGAGACCCAGTACTTC.

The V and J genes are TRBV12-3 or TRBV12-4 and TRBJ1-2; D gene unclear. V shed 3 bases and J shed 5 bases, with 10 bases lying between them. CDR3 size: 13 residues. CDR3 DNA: TGTGCCAGCAGTTTGGGAAACGCTTATGGCTACACCTTC. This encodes CASSLGNAYGYTF.

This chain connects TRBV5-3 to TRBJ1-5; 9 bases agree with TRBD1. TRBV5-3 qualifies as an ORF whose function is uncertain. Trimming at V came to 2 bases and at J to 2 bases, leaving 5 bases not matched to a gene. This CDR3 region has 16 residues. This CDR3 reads CARSFVWDRGNQPQHF. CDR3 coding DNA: TGTGCCAGAAGCTTTGTTTGGGACAGGGGCAATCAGCCCCAGCATTTT.

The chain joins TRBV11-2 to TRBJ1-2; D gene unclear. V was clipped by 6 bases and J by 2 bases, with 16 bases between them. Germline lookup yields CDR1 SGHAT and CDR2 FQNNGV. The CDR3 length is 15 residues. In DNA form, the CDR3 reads TGTGCCAGCAGTCTCGAGGCCGGCAGGAACTATGGCTACACCTTC. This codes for CASSLEAGRNYGYTF.

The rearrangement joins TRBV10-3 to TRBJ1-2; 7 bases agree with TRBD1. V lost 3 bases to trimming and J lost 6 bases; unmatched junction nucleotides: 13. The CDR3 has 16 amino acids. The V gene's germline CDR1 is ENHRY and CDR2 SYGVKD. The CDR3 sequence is CAISDPLQGTGNGYTF. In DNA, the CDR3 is TGTGCCATCAGTGATCCCCTACAGGGGACGGGGAATGGCTACACCTTC.

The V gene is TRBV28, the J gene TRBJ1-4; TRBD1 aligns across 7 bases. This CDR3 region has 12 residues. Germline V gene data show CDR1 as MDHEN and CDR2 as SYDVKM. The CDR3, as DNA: TGTGCTACGACAGGGACTAATGAAAAACTGTTTTTT. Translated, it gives CATTGTNEKLFF.

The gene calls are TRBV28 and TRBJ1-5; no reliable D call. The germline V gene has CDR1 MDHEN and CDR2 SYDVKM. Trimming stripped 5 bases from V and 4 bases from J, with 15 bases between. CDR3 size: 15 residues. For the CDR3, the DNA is TGTGCCAGCAGTCCCGGCGGGAGACCTAATCAGCCCCAGCATTTT. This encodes CASSPGGRPNQPQHF.

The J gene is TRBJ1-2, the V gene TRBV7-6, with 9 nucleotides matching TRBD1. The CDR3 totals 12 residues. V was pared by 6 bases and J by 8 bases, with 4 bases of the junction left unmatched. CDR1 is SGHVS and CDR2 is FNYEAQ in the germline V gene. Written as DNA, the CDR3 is TGTGCCAGCAGATCGGGACAGGGAGGCTACACCTTC. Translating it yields CASRSGQGGYTF. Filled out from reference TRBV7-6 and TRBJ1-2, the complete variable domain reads GAGVSQSPRYKVTKRGQDVALRCDPISGHVSLYWYRQALGQGPEFLTYFNYEAQQDKSGLPNDRFSAERPEGSISTLTIQRTEQRDSAMYRCASRSGQGGYTFGSGTRLTVV.

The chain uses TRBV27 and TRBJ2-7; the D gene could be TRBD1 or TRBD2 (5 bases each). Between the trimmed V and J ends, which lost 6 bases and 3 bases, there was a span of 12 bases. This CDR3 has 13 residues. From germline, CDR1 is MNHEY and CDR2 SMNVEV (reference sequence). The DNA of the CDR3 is TGTGCCAGCAGATCATATGGGGGCTACGAGCAGTACTTC. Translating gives CASRSYGGYEQYF.

The CDR3 protein is CASSEIGLAGRYEQYF. The CDR3 DNA reads as TGTGCCAGCAGCGAAATCGGACTAGCGGGGCGCTACGAGCAGTACTTC. The V and J genes are TRBV6-1 and TRBJ2-7; 12 nucleotides agree with TRBD2. V gave up 6 bases and J gave up 3 bases; unmatched junction bases: 9. This CDR3 is 16 amino acids long. The germline gives CDR1 MNHNS, CDR2 SASEGT.

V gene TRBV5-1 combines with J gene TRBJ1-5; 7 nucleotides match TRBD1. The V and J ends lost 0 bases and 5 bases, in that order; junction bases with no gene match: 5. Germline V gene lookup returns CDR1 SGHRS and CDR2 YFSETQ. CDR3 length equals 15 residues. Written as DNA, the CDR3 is TGCGCCAGCAGCTTGGAGGGGACAGCCGATCAGCCCCAGCATTTT. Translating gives CASSLEGTADQPQHF.